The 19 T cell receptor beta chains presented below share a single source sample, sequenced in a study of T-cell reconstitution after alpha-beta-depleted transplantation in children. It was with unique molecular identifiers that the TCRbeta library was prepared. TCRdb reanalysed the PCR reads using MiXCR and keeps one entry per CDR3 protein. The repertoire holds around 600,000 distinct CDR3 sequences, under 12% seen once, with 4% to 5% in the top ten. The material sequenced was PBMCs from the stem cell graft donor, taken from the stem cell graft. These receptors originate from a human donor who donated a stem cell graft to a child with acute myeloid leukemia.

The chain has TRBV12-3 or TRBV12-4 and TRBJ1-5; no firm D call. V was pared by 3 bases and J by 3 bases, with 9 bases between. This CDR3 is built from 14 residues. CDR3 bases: TGTGCCAGCAGTTTTGACGGAAACAATCAGCCCCAGCATTTT. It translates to CASSFDGNNQPQHF.

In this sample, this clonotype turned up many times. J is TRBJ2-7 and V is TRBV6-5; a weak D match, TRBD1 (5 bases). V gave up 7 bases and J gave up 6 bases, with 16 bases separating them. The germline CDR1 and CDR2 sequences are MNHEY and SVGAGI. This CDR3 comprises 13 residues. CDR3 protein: CASTPTVSGEQYF. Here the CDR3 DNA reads TGTGCCAGCACCCCGACAGTCTCAGGCGAGCAGTACTTC.

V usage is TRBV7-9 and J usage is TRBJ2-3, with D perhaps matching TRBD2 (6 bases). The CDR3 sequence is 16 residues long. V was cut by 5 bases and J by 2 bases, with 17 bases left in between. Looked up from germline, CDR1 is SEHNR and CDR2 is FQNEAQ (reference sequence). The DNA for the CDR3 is TGTGCCAGCAGCCCTACACTGGGACTTTACACAGATACGCAGTATTTT. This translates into CASSPTLGLYTDTQYF.

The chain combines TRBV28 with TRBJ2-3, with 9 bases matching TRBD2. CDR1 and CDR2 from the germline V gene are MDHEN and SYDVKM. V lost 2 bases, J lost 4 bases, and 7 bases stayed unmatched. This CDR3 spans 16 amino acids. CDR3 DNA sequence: TGTGCCAGCAGTTTAAAGAGCGGGAGGAGGGCAGATACGCAGTATTTT. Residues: CASSLKSGRRADTQYF.

CDR3 sequence reads: CASSLVRGQGLQGGYTF. CDR3 nucleotides: TGTGCCAGCAGCTTAGTAAGGGGCCAGGGGTTACAAGGGGGCTACACCTTC. The gene calls are TRBV7-2 and TRBJ1-2; TRBD1 is a possible D gene (6 bases). Germline V CDR1 and CDR2: SGHTA, FQGNSA. The germline V and J ends were trimmed by 1 base and 8 bases, with 23 bases remaining between them. This CDR3 contains 17 residues.

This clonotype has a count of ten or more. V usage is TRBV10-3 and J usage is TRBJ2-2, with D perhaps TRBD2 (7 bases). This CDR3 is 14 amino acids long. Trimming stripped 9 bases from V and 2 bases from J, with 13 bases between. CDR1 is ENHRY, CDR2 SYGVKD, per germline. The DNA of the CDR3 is TGTGCCATAGGGGGGGAAGTTAACACCGGGGAGCTGTTTTTT. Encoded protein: CAIGGEVNTGELFF.

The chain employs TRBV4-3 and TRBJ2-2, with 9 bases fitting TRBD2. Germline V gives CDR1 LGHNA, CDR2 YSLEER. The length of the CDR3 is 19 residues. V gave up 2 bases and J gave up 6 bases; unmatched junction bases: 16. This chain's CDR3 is CASSQSLPTSGLPPGELFF. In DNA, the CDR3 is TGCGCCAGCAGCCAATCCCTCCCAACTAGCGGGCTTCCTCCCGGGGAGCTGTTTTTT.

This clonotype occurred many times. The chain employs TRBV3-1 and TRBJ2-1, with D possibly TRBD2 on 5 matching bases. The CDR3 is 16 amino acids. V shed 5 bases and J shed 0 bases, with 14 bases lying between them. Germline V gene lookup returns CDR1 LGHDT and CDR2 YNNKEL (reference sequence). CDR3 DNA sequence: TGTGCCAGCAGCGGGTCCCCGAGCGGCTCCTACAATGAGCAGTTCTTC. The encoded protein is CASSGSPSGSYNEQFF.

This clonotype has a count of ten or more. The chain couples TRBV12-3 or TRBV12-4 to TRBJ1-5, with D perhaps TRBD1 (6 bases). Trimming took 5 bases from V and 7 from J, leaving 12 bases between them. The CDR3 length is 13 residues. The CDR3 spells CASSQQGVQPQHF. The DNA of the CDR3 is TGTGCCAGCAGTCAACAGGGTGTGCAGCCCCAGCATTTT.

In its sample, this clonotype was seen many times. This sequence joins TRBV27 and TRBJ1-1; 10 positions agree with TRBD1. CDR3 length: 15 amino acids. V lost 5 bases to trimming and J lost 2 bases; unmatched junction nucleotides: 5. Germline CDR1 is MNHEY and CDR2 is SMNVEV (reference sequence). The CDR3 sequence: CASSQRQGANTEAFF. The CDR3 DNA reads TGTGCCAGCAGTCAACGACAGGGGGCCAACACTGAAGCTTTCTTT.

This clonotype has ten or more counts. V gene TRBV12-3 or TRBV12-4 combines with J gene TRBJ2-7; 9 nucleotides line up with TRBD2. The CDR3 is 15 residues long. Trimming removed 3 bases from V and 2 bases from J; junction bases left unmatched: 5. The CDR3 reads CASSFSGSGPYEQYF. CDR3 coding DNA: TGTGCCAGCAGTTTTAGCGGGAGTGGCCCCTACGAGCAGTACTTC.

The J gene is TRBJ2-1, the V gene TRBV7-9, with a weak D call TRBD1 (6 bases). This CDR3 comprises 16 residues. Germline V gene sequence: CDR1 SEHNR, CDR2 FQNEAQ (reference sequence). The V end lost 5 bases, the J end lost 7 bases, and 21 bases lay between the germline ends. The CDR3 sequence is CASSPRTGLRRNEQFF. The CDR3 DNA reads TGTGCCAGCAGCCCACGAACAGGGCTGCGTCGAAATGAGCAGTTCTTC.

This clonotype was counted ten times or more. CDR3 DNA: TGTGCCAGCAGCAACCTGAGACTAGCGGGAGGGCCGAGGGGCACAGATACGCAGTATTTT. This sequence encodes CASSNLRLAGGPRGTDTQYF. The chain combines TRBV7-2 with TRBJ2-3; 14 bases line up with TRBD2. Unmatched junction bases numbered 14, after V lost 5 bases and J lost 1 base. Germline assignment: CDR1 SGHTA and CDR2 FQGNSA. CDR3 length: 20 residues.

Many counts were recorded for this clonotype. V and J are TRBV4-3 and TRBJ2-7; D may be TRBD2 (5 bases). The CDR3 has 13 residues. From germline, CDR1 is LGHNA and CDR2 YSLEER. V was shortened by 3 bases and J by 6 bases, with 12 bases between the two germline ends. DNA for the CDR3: TGCGCCAGCAGCCACGGGATAGCCCTCGAGCAGTACTTC. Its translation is CASSHGIALEQYF.

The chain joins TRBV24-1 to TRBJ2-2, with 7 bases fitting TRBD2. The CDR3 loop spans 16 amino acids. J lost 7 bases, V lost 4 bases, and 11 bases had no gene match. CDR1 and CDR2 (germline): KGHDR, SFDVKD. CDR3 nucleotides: TGTGCCACCAGTGACCTCCCCCTAGCGGAGAGCGGGGAGCTGTTTTTT. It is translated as CATSDLPLAESGELFF.

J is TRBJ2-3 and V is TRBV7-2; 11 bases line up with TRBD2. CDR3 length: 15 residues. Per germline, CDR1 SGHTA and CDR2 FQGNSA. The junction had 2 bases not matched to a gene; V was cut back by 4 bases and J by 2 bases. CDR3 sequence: CASSSSGRFTDTQYF. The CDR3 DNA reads TGTGCCAGCAGCTCTAGCGGGAGGTTCACAGATACGCAGTATTTT.

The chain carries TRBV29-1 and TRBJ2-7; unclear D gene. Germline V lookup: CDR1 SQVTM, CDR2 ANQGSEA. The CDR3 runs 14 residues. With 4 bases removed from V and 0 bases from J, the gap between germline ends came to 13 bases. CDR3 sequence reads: CSVGVKQNSYEQYF. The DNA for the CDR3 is TGCAGCGTTGGGGTAAAACAGAACTCCTACGAGCAGTACTTC.

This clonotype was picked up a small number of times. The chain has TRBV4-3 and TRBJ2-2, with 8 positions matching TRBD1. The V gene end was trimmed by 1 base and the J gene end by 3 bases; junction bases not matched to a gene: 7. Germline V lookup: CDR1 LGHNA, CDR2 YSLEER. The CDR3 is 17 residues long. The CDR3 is CASSQARTGTHTGELFF. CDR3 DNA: TGCGCCAGCAGCCAAGCACGGACAGGGACACACACCGGGGAGCTGTTTTTT.

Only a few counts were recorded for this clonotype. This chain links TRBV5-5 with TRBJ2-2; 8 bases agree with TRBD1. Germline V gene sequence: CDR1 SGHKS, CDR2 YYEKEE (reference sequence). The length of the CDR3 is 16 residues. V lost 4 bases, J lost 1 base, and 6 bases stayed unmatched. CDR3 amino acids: CASSPSGTGNTGELFF. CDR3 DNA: TGTGCCAGCAGCCCATCCGGGACAGGGAACACCGGGGAGCTGTTTTTT.